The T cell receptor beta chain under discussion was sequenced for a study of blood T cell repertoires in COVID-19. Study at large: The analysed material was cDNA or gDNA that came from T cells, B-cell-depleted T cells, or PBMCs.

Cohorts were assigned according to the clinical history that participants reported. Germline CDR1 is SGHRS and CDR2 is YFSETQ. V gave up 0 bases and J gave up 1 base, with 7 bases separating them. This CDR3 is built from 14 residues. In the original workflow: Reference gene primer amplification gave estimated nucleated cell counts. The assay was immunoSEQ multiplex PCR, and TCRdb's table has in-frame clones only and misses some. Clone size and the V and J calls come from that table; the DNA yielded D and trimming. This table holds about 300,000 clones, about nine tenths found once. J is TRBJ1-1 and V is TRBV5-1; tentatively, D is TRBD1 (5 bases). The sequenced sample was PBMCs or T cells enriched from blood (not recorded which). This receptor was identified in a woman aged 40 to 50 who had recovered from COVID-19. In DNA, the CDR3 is TGCGCCAGCAGCTTGGAGACAGAGAACACTGAAGCTTTCTTT. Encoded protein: CASSLETENTEAFF.